This T cell receptor (beta chain) came from a study of blood T cell repertoires in COVID-19. Whole-study context: Samples representing acute and convalescent COVID-19 were sourced from the United States, Italy and Spain. Sources were T cells, B-cell-depleted T cells, or PBMCs; the material itself was cDNA or gDNA.

The germline CDR1 and CDR2 sequences are SGHNT and YYREEE (reference sequence). With 10 bases clipped from V and 4 bases from J, the junction kept 13 bases outside the gene matches. CDR3 size: 15 residues. In the source study's methods: Reference gene primer amplification yielded estimated nucleated cell counts. Measured with immunoSEQ multiplex PCR; TCRdb has only the in-frame clones, and not every one. V, J and clone size reflect that table, while D and trimming were determined from the DNA. This table holds about 160,000 clones, approximately 82% found once. The material sequenced was peripheral blood. The source of this sequence is an elderly woman with acute or convalescent COVID-19. The J gene is TRBJ2-1, the V gene TRBV5-4; 8 bases fit TRBD2. CDR3 residues: CAGRSAGGPYNEQFF. The CDR3 nucleotides are TGTGCCGGACGGAGTGCGGGAGGACCTTACAATGAGCAGTTCTTC.